Each of the 32 T cell receptor beta chains below was sequenced from the same sample in a study of OX40 agonist ivuxolimab in advanced cancers. Repertoires were generated with immunoSEQ multiplex PCR, while TCRdb's copy carries only in-frame clones and drops some. The sample lists about 64,000 clones, around 84% occurring once. Sequences were derived from CD4+ or CD8+ T cells sorted from blood, sampled in a trial of the OX40 agonist ivuxolimab. These receptors came from an adult with an advanced solid tumor such as melanoma, head and neck, liver or kidney cancer.

The chain carries TRBV4-2 and TRBJ2-2; no clear D gene. CDR1 is LGHNA and CDR2 is YNFKEQ in the germline V gene. The CDR3 is 14 residues long. V dropped 0 bases and J dropped 4 bases, with 6 bases sitting between them. The CDR3 region is CASSQDPGTGELFF. The CDR3 DNA is TGTGCCAGCAGCCAAGACCCGGGCACCGGGGAGCTGTTTTTT.

The chain couples TRBV30 to TRBJ2-1; D is unclear. Trimming removed 0 bases from V and 2 bases from J, with 14 bases in between. This CDR3 contains 16 residues. Germline lookup yields CDR1 GTSNPN and CDR2 SVGIG (reference sequence). The CDR3 region has the DNA TGTGCCTGGAGTGTGGATGACACTCTACCCTACAATGAGCAGTTCTTC. Its protein is CAWSVDDTLPYNEQFF. Together with reference TRBV30 and TRBJ2-1, the CDR3 gives the full variable domain: SQTIHQWPATLVQPVGSPLSLECTVEGTSNPNLYWYRQAAGRGLQLLFYSVGIGQISSEVPQNLSASRPQDRQFILSSKKLLLSDSGFYLCAWSVDDTLPYNEQFFGPGTRLTVL.

The rearrangement joins TRBV4-2 to TRBJ2-7; weak D call: TRBD2 (6 bases). V gave up 0 bases and J gave up 7 bases, with 16 bases separating them. The V gene's germline CDR1 is LGHNA and CDR2 YNFKEQ. The CDR3 runs 15 residues. DNA for the CDR3: TGTGCCAGCAGCCAAGAACAAAGCGGGCTGGGGGAGCAGTACTTC. Amino acids: CASSQEQSGLGEQYF.

The chain couples TRBV2 to TRBJ1-4; D remains ambiguous. This CDR3 has 14 amino acids. CDR1 and CDR2 from the germline V gene are SNHLY and FYNNEI. The V gene lost 3 bases and the J gene lost 7 bases, with 12 bases spanning the gap. CDR3 amino acids: CASSDRLEGEKLFF. In nucleotides, the CDR3 is TGTGCCAGCAGTGACAGGTTAGAGGGTGAAAAACTGTTTTTT.

The chain carries TRBV29-1 and TRBJ1-1; D is unresolved. Trimming took 3 bases from V and 1 from J, leaving 9 bases between them. Germline V lookup: CDR1 SQVTM, CDR2 ANQGSEA. The CDR3 is 13 residues long. The CDR3 region has the DNA TGCAGCGTTGATAGAGGGAAGAACACTGAAGCTTTCTTT. Protein: CSVDRGKNTEAFF.

The rearrangement joins TRBV19 to TRBJ1-2, with no clear D. This CDR3 has 14 residues. Germline values: CDR1 LNHDA, CDR2 SQIVND (reference sequence). The V end was cut by 5 bases, the J end by 8 bases, with 18 bases between. CDR3 in amino acids: CASSPPGNPGGYTF. The CDR3 DNA reads TGTGCCAGTAGTCCCCCCGGGAACCCTGGGGGCTACACCTTC. The variable domain in full, with the rest retrieved from reference TRBV19 and TRBJ1-2, is DGGITQSPKYLFRKEGQNVTLSCEQNLNHDAMYWYRQDPGQGLRLIYYSQIVNDFQKGDIAEGYSVSREKKESFPLTVTSAQKNPTAFYLCASSPPGNPGGYTFGSGTRLTVV.

V usage is TRBV5-1 and J usage is TRBJ2-5; either TRBD1 or TRBD2 may fit D (5 bases each). Trimming removed 5 bases from V and 2 bases from J, with 16 bases in between. This CDR3 has 15 amino acids. Germline V gene data show CDR1 as SGHRS and CDR2 as YFSETQ. This chain's CDR3 is CASRDLSGPQETQYF. For the CDR3, the DNA is TGCGCCAGCAGGGATTTGTCGGGACCACAAGAGACCCAGTACTTC.

This clone was detected only a few times. This chain links TRBV6-5 with TRBJ1-2; D remains unclear. Trimming left V 0 bases short and J 6 bases short, with 17 bases between. There are 16 residues in the CDR3. CDR1 and CDR2 (germline): MNHEY, SVGAGI. The CDR3 sequence: CASSYSESPWVDGYTF. CDR3 DNA sequence: TGTGCCAGCAGTTACTCAGAAAGCCCCTGGGTGGATGGCTACACCTTC.

This clone has just a few counts. The chain is built from TRBV27 and TRBJ1-5; unclear D gene. Trimming stripped 4 bases from V and 7 bases from J, with 8 bases between. Germline CDR1 and CDR2: MNHEY and SMNVEV (reference sequence). This CDR3 is 12 amino acids long. This chain's CDR3 is CASSYPRQPQHF. The CDR3 DNA sequence: TGTGCCAGCAGTTACCCCAGACAGCCCCAGCATTTT.

The V gene is TRBV18, the J gene TRBJ2-1; TRBD1 agrees at 8 bases. This CDR3 is 14 amino acids long. Germline V gene data show CDR1 as KGHSH and CDR2 as LQKENI. The V and J ends lost 6 bases and 2 bases, in that order; junction bases with no gene match: 3. CDR3 protein: CASSPGQAYNEQFF. In DNA, the CDR3 is TGTGCCAGCTCTCCGGGACAGGCCTACAATGAGCAGTTCTTC.

The V call is TRBV5-1, the J call TRBJ2-3, with D possibly TRBD1 on 5 matching bases. Germline CDR1 SGHRS, CDR2 YFSETQ. The CDR3 consists of 13 residues. V gave up 6 bases and J gave up 4 bases, with 12 bases separating them. The CDR3 DNA follows: TGCGCCAGCAACCAGGGTGGCTCAGATACGCAGTATTTT. Its translation is CASNQGGSDTQYF.

This chain joins TRBV7-6 and TRBJ2-5; possible D gene TRBD2, 5 bases. The CDR3 contains 17 residues. Germline CDR1 and CDR2: SGHVS and FNYEAQ. This CDR3 reads CARESAELHNHGETQYF. The CDR3 DNA reads TGTGCGAGGGAAAGTGCGGAGCTGCACAACCACGGGGAGACCCAGTACTTC.

A note on this clone: One end of the junction varies from germline; a read error may be responsible. The chain recombines TRBV30 with TRBJ2-7; TRBD1 matches at 11 bases. The length of the CDR3 is 14 residues. From germline, CDR1 is GTSNPN and CDR2 SVGIG (reference sequence). This CDR3 reads CACIGTGGSSEQYF. CDR3 bases: TGTGCCTGCATAGGGACAGGGGGATCCTCCGAGCAGTACTTC.

This chain uses TRBV11-3 with TRBJ1-1; D gene unclear. The CDR3 extends over 13 amino acids. Germline V lookup: CDR1 SGHNT, CDR2 YENEEA. V was shortened by 5 bases and J by 14 bases, with 21 bases between the two germline ends. In DNA form, the CDR3 reads TGTGCCAGCAGCCCTGACACCCTCCGCGGGGTATTCTTT. Protein sequence: CASSPDTLRGVFF.

The CDR3 sequence is CASSNFQNEQFF. The CDR3 coding sequence is TGTGCCAGTAGCAACTTTCAGAATGAGCAGTTCTTC. V gene TRBV19 combines with J gene TRBJ2-1; D is unclear. V was trimmed by 6 bases and J by 7 bases, leaving 10 bases between them. Germline V gives CDR1 LNHDA, CDR2 SQIVND (reference sequence). CDR3 size: 12 residues.

V and J are TRBV5-1 and TRBJ2-1; D ambiguous. CDR3 size: 15 residues. Trimming cost V 4 bases and J 7 bases, with 18 bases left between them. Germline CDR1 SGHRS, CDR2 YFSETQ. This chain's CDR3 is CASSVPDAIVNEQFF. The CDR3 DNA follows: TGCGCCAGCAGCGTCCCGGACGCCATTGTGAATGAGCAGTTCTTC.

This clone was found a few times. The J gene is TRBJ2-7, the V gene TRBV18; the match to TRBD1 covers 7 bases. V shed 5 bases and J 6 bases; nucleotides not matched to a gene: 4. The germline gives CDR1 KGHSH, CDR2 LQKENI. The CDR3 runs to 12 residues. CDR3 residues: CASSTDRVEQYF. Written as DNA, the CDR3 is TGTGCCAGCTCAACAGACAGGGTCGAGCAGTACTTC.

V usage is TRBV18 and J usage is TRBJ1-5; TRBD1 is a possible D gene (6 bases). The V gene lost 3 bases and the J gene lost 6 bases, with 15 bases spanning the gap. Germline values: CDR1 KGHSH, CDR2 LQKENI. This CDR3 is 15 amino acids long. CDR3 loop: CASSPPMGGGQPQHF. CDR3 DNA: TGTGCCAGCTCACCGCCGATGGGGGGCGGTCAGCCCCAGCATTTT.

The chain is built from TRBV19 and TRBJ2-3; the D is unclear. The germline CDR1 and CDR2 sequences are LNHDA and SQIVND (reference sequence). Trimming pared 1 base from V and 0 bases from J, leaving 5 bases between. CDR3 length: 14 amino acids. The CDR3 nucleotides read TGTGCCAGTAGTATAGCGGGTAGCACAGATACGCAGTATTTT. This codes for CASSIAGSTDTQYF.

The rearrangement links TRBV19 to TRBJ1-2; D is unclear. V lost 2 bases and J lost 6, with 10 bases in between. This CDR3 has 13 amino acids. CDR1 LNHDA and CDR2 SQIVND come from the germline V gene (reference sequence). The CDR3 region has the DNA TGTGCCAGTAGTATACTCCAGACGAATGGCTACACCTTC. Protein sequence: CASSILQTNGYTF.

There are a few counts of this clone. This chain uses TRBV4-3 with TRBJ2-1; D ambiguous. Germline-derived CDR1 and CDR2 are LGHNA and YSLEER. This CDR3 is built from 13 residues. Trimming left V 1 base short and J 4 bases short, with 5 bases between. The CDR3 here is CASSQVVYNEQFF. The CDR3 region has the DNA TGCGCCAGCAGCCAAGTGGTATACAATGAGCAGTTCTTC.

The J gene is TRBJ2-3, the V gene TRBV28; D uncertain. Germline V gene lookup returns CDR1 MDHEN and CDR2 SYDVKM. The CDR3 extends over 11 amino acids. Trimming left V 5 bases short and J 2 bases short, with 2 bases between. This CDR3 reads CASSTTDTQYF. CDR3 DNA: TGTGCCAGCAGTACCACAGATACGCAGTATTTT.

The V gene is TRBV5-1, the J gene TRBJ2-2; TRBD1 might be the D (5 bases). V lost 7 bases and J 6 bases, leaving 19 bases between the germline ends. Germline loops: CDR1 SGHRS, CDR2 YFSETQ. The CDR3 extends over 15 amino acids. CDR3 bases: TGCGCCAGCCTGCTGGGGCAGGAGAAGGCCGGGGAGCTGTTTTTT. Encoded protein: CASLLGQEKAGELFF.

In DNA, the CDR3 is TGTGCCAGCAGCCCACGGGACATGGGGGGCCATACTGAAGCTTTCTTT. This sequence encodes CASSPRDMGGHTEAFF. The genes are TRBV11-3 and TRBJ1-1; D may be TRBD1 (6 bases). Trimming took off 5 bases at V and 5 bases at J, with 21 bases between the two ends. The CDR3 is 16 residues long. Germline lookup yields CDR1 SGHNT and CDR2 YENEEA.

The chain joins TRBV2 to TRBJ1-5; D may be TRBD1 (5 bases). Trimming removed 7 bases at V and 7 bases at J, with 23 bases between. The CDR3 is 16 residues long. Germline lookup yields CDR1 SNHLY and CDR2 FYNNEI. This CDR3 is CASTSRGREERQPQHF. The CDR3 DNA is TGTGCCAGCACCTCCCGGGGCAGGGAAGAACGACAGCCCCAGCATTTT.

The genes are TRBV18 and TRBJ2-7, with D hard to call. Trimming stripped 6 bases from V and 0 bases from J, with 6 bases between. Germline CDR1 KGHSH, CDR2 LQKENI. The CDR3 has 12 residues. The chain's CDR3 is CASSPSSYEQYF. The DNA for the CDR3 is TGTGCCAGCTCTCCTAGCTCCTACGAGCAGTACTTC.

The V gene is TRBV27, the J gene TRBJ2-1; 8 positions agree with TRBD2. J gave up 3 bases and V 5 bases, and 9 bases lay outside the gene matches. This CDR3 region has 16 residues. The germline gives CDR1 MNHEY, CDR2 SMNVEV (reference sequence). DNA for the CDR3: TGTGCCAGCAGTACCCAAACTAGCGGATTCTACAATGAGCAGTTCTTC. This sequence encodes CASSTQTSGFYNEQFF.

V usage is TRBV19 and J usage is TRBJ2-2, with 9 bases matching TRBD1. Per germline, CDR1 LNHDA and CDR2 SQIVND (reference sequence). V was pared by 11 bases and J by 6 bases, with 10 bases of the junction left unmatched. CDR3 length: 14 amino acids. DNA for the CDR3: TGTGCCTGCTTGGGACAGGGAAAGGCCGGGGAGCTGTTTTTT. Translated, it gives CACLGQGKAGELFF.

The rearrangement uses TRBV6-5 and TRBJ2-5; the D gene is possibly TRBD2 (6 bases). Trimming removed 6 bases at V and 3 bases at J, with 14 bases between. Germline CDR1 and CDR2: MNHEY and SVGAGI. This CDR3 region has 14 residues. CDR3 in amino acids: CASRAGLSKETQYF. In DNA form, the CDR3 reads TGTGCCAGCAGGGCGGGGCTCTCTAAAGAGACCCAGTACTTC.

The CDR3 DNA follows: TGCGCCAGCAGGCAGATCGGACAGGGGAAAGAGACCCAGTACTTC. This sequence encodes CASRQIGQGKETQYF. The chain recombines TRBV4-1 with TRBJ2-5, with 9 bases aligning to TRBD1. Germline V gene lookup returns CDR1 MGHRA and CDR2 YSYEKL. V trimming: 6 bases; J trimming: 3 bases; junction bases outside the gene matches: 8. There are 15 residues in the CDR3.

This clone showed up just once. The CDR3 region has the DNA TGTGCCAGCAGGGCACCGGGACAGAAGAGTGGCTACACCTTC. Protein: CASRAPGQKSGYTF. The V and J genes are TRBV6-5 and TRBJ1-2, with 7 bases identical to TRBD1. Germline CDR1 is MNHEY and CDR2 is SVGAGI. The trim removed 6 bases at V and 7 bases at J, leaving 11 bases unmatched. There are 14 residues in the CDR3.

This clone showed up just once. The rearrangement joins TRBV4-3 to TRBJ1-4, with a weak D call TRBD1 (5 bases). V was shortened by 0 bases and J by 5 bases, with 10 bases between the two germline ends. The germline gives CDR1 LGHNA, CDR2 YSLEER. The CDR3 loop spans 15 amino acids. CDR3 nucleotides: TGCGCCAGCAGCCAAGACGAGGGGATAAATGAAAAACTGTTTTTT. The encoded protein is CASSQDEGINEKLFF.